These T cell receptor beta chains were read from a single sample in a study of sequential checkpoint blockade in melanoma. Profiled with immunoSEQ multiplex PCR; TCRdb holds only in-frame clones, not every one. The repertoire includes about 37,000 clones, about 83% of them detected once, and 5.5% to 7% sits in the top ten. This specimen was CD8+ T cells sorted from blood (inferred from file names), taken from a patient given nivolumab and ipilimumab in sequence. All receptors come from a human donor with melanoma. Both conserved end residues are part of each CDR3. D genes are given only for firm matches. Size is stated for part of the rows, as once, few or many counts, or as a class when the clone is expanded.

abundance: .; d_gene: TRBD2; v_gene: TRBV28; j_gene: TRBJ2-2; CDR3nt: TGTGCCAGCAACCCAAGCGGGGGGTACACCGGGGAGCTGTTTTTT; CDR3aa: CASNPSGGYTGELFF
abundance: .; d_gene: TRBD2; v_gene: TRBV6-6; j_gene: TRBJ2-7; CDR3nt: TGTGCCAGCAGTTACTCAGAAGCGGGAACCTACGAGCAGTACTTC; CDR3aa: CASSYSEAGTYEQYF
abundance: once; d_gene: TRBD1; v_gene: TRBV7-6; j_gene: TRBJ1-1; CDR3nt: TGTGCCAGCTTTTTAGGGGGCGCGGTGAACACTGAAGCTTTCTTT; CDR3aa: CASFLGGAVNTEAFF
abundance: .; d_gene: TRBD2; v_gene: TRBV28; j_gene: TRBJ2-7; CDR3nt: TGTGCCAGCGGACTAGGGGACGAGCAGTACTTC; CDR3aa: CASGLGDEQYF
abundance: few; d_gene: .; v_gene: TRBV4-1; j_gene: TRBJ2-3; CDR3nt: TGCGCCAGCAGCCAAGATCCCAGGGTAACAGATACGCAGTATTTT; CDR3aa: CASSQDPRVTDTQYF
abundance: .; d_gene: TRBD2; v_gene: TRBV4-2; j_gene: TRBJ2-5; CDR3nt: TGTGCCAGCAGCCAAGTGGAACTAGCGGCCCCCGAGACCCAGTACTTC; CDR3aa: CASSQVELAAPETQYF
abundance: .; d_gene: .; v_gene: TRBV27; j_gene: TRBJ2-7; CDR3nt: TGTGCCAGCAGTTGGGGTGGGGCGAAACTCCTGGACGAGCAGTACTTC; CDR3aa: CASSWGGAKLLDEQYF
abundance: .; d_gene: TRBD2; v_gene: TRBV5-6; j_gene: TRBJ2-7; CDR3nt: TGTGCCAGCAGCTTCGCTAGCGGCTACGAGCAGTACTTC; CDR3aa: CASSFASGYEQYF
abundance: .; d_gene: TRBD1; v_gene: TRBV5-4; j_gene: TRBJ2-7; CDR3nt: TGTGCCAGCAGCTCATTAATTCAGGGGGCCTACGAGCAGTACTTC; CDR3aa: CASSSLIQGAYEQYF
abundance: .; d_gene: .; v_gene: TRBV13; j_gene: TRBJ2-7; CDR3nt: TGTGCCAGCAGCCAATCCGGGTATCACGAGCAGTACTTC; CDR3aa: CASSQSGYHEQYF
abundance: .; d_gene: .; v_gene: TRBV6-5; j_gene: TRBJ2-5; CDR3nt: TGTGCCAGCAGTTTCGGTGAGACCCAGTACTTC; CDR3aa: CASSFGETQYF